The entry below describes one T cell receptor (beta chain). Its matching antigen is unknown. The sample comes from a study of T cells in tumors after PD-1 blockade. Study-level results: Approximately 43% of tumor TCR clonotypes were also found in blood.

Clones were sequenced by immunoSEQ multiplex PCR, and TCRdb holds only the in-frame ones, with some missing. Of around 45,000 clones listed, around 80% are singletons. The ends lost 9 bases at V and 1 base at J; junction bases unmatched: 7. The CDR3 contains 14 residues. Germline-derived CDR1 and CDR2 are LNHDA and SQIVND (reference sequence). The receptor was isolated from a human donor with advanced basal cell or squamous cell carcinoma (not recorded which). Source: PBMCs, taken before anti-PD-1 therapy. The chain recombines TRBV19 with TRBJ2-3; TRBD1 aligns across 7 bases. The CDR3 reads CASSTGTGTDTQYF. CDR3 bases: TGTGCCAGCAGCACCGGGACAGGCACAGATACGCAGTATTTT.